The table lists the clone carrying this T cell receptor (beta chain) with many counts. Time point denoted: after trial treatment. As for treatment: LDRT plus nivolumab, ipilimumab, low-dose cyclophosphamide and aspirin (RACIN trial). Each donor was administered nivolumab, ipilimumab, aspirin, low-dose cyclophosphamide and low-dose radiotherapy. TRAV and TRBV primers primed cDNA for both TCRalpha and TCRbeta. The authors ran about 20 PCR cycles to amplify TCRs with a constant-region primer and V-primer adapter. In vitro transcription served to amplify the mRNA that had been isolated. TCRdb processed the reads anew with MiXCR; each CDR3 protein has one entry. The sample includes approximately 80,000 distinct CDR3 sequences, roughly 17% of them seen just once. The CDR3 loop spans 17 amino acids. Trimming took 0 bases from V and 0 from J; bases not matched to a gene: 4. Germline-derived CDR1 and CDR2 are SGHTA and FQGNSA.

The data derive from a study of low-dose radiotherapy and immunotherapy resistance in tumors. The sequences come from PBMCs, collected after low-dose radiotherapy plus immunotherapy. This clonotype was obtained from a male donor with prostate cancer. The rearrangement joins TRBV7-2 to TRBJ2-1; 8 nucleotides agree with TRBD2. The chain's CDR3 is CASSLASGIVSYNEQFF. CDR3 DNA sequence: TGTGCCAGCAGCTTAGCTAGCGGGATTGTCTCCTACAATGAGCAGTTCTTC.